A selection of T cell receptor beta chains follows, all from one sample in a study of cytomegalovirus exposure and HLA in healthy donors. Generated by immunoSEQ multiplex PCR, the TCRdb table keeps only in-frame clones and is missing some. The data contain about 200,000 clones, around 90% of them singletons. The sample consisted of PBMCs. The receptor source for this set is a woman aged 18-29 years in good health and CMV-seropositive. Each CDR3 is given with its conserved first and last residue. Each record gives: clone size, V gene, D gene, J gene, CDR3 protein, CDR3 DNA. The D gene is left open where the match is weak. Size is omitted from some rows. Given values are once, few, many or a class for expanded clones.

>few|TRBV29-1|TRBD1|TRBJ1-2
CSGGTGRGYGYTF
TGCAGCGGCGGGACAGGGAGAGGCTATGGCTACACCTTC
>NA|TRBV7-2|NA|TRBJ1-2
CASSRRTDNYGYTF
TGTGCCAGCAGCCGTAGGACAGATAACTATGGCTACACCTTC
>NA|TRBV28|NA|TRBJ1-2
CASSHDTYGYTF
TGTGCCAGCAGCCATGACACCTATGGCTACACCTTC
>NA|TRBV11-2|TRBD1|TRBJ1-2
CASSRQGIGNYGYTF
TGTGCCAGCAGCCGACAGGGGATCGGTAACTATGGCTACACCTTC
>NA|TRBV28|TRBD1|TRBJ2-2
CATSDRLITGELFF
TGTGCCACCTCGGACAGGCTAATCACCGGGGAGCTGTTTTTT
>NA|TRBV30|TRBD1|TRBJ2-7
CAWGAGQGYEQYF
TGTGCCTGGGGGGCAGGACAGGGCTACGAGCAGTACTTC
>NA|TRBV27|NA|TRBJ2-5
CASRYQETQYF
TGTGCCAGCCGGTACCAAGAGACCCAGTACTTC
>NA|TRBV5-1|NA|TRBJ2-2
CASSLRWGAGELFF
TGCGCCAGCAGCTTGCGTTGGGGAGCCGGGGAGCTGTTTTTT
>NA|TRBV28|TRBD2|TRBJ2-1
CASTQAGVQFF
TGTGCCAGCACCCAGGCGGGGGTCCAGTTCTTC
>NA|TRBV6-1|TRBD2|TRBJ2-2
CASRGLAGVDGELFF
TGTGCCAGCCGGGGACTAGCGGGAGTGGACGGGGAGCTGTTTTTT
>NA|TRBV5-4|TRBD1|TRBJ2-7
CASSLGAPGQGREQYF
TGTGCCAGCAGCTTGGGGGCCCCGGGACAGGGTCGCGAGCAGTACTTC
>NA|TRBV27|NA|TRBJ2-1
CASSLGPREIYEQFF
TGTGCCAGCAGTTTGGGACCTCGGGAGATATATGAGCAGTTCTTC
>NA|TRBV19|TRBD1|TRBJ1-2
CASRKGQGATGYGYTF
TGTGCCAGTAGAAAGGGACAGGGGGCGACGGGCTATGGCTACACCTTC
>NA|TRBV7-6|TRBD2|TRBJ2-7
CASSLALGLVPYEQYF
TGTGCCAGCAGCTTAGCGCTGGGACTAGTCCCCTACGAGCAGTACTTC
>NA|TRBV9|TRBD1|TRBJ2-5
CASSGGQGVSWVQETQYF
TGTGCCAGCAGCGGGGGACAGGGCGTTAGCTGGGTACAAGAGACCCAGTACTTC
>NA|TRBV7-2|TRBD2|TRBJ2-1
CASLRSVAGGGEQFF
TGTGCCAGCCTCAGGTCCGTTGCGGGAGGGGGGGAGCAGTTCTTC